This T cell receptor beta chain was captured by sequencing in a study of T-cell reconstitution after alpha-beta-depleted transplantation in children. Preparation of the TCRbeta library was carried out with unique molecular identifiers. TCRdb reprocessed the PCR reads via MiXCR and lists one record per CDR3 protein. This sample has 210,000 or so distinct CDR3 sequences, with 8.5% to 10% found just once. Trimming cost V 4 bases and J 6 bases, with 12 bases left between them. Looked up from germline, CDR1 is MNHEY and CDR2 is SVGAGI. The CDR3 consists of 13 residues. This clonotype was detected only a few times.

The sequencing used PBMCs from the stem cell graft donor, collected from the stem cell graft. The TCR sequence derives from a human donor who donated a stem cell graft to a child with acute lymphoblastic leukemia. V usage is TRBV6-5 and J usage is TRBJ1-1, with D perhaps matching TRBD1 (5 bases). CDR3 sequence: CASSSLGGSEAFF. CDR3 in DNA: TGTGCCAGCAGTTCCCTGGGGGGATCTGAAGCTTTCTTT.